This is a list of T cell receptor beta chains from one sample in a study of T cell responses to AZD1222 COVID-19 vaccine. The method was immunoSEQ multiplex PCR; TCRdb's version includes in-frame clones alone and lacks a portion of them. The sample yields under 50,000 clones, about 91% seen once. This specimen consisted of peripheral blood, obtained 28 days after the second AZD1222 dose. Receptor source: an adult who received the AZD1222 COVID-19 vaccine. CDR3s include the opening cysteine and the closing phenylalanine or tryptophan. A D gene is named only where the DNA matches it firmly. Not every row has a clone size; where given, it reads once, few, many or a size class.

clone_size	v_call	d_call	j_call	cdr3_aa	cdr3_nt
NA	TRBV7-9	NA	TRBJ2-4	CASSSRDLAKNIQYF	TGTGCCAGCAGCTCGCGGGATCTAGCCAAAAACATTCAGTACTTC
once	TRBV25-1	NA	TRBJ1-2	CASGPGRDGYTF	TGTGCGAGTGGTCCGGGAAGGGATGGCTACACCTTC
NA	TRBV23-1	NA	TRBJ1-1	CASSQSESEQVNTEAFF	TGCGCCAGCAGTCAATCTGAATCAGAACAGGTGAACACTGAAGCTTTCTTT
NA	TRBV5-1	NA	TRBJ2-4	CASSFATPQKNIQYF	TGCGCCAGCAGCTTCGCGACACCCCAAAAAAACATTCAGTACTTC
once	TRBV4-2	NA	TRBJ2-7	CASSHTGRSSYEQYF	TGTGCCAGCAGCCATACCGGACGGAGCTCCTACGAGCAGTACTTC
NA	TRBV18	TRBD1	TRBJ1-5	CASSPPGQGGQPQHF	TGTGCCAGCTCACCACCGGGACAGGGCGGTCAGCCCCAGCATTTT
NA	TRBV19	NA	TRBJ1-6	CATRDKGSPLHF	TGTGCCACCAGGGACAAAGGTTCACCCCTCCACTTT
NA	TRBV13	NA	TRBJ2-2	CASSAGGEVIGELFF	TGTGCCAGCAGCGCCGGAGGGGAAGTGATCGGGGAGCTGTTTTTT
NA	TRBV13	TRBD1	TRBJ2-4	CASSPGTVRAKNIQYF	TGTGCCAGCAGCCCTGGGACAGTGAGGGCCAAAAACATTCAGTACTTC
NA	TRBV13	NA	TRBJ1-5	CASTIRGRNQPQHF	TGTGCCAGCACCATACGGGGGCGAAATCAGCCCCAGCATTTT
NA	TRBV5-1	NA	TRBJ2-1	CASYRSGFDNEQFF	TGCGCCAGCTACAGGTCAGGCTTCGACAATGAGCAGTTCTTC
NA	TRBV27	NA	TRBJ2-1	CASSRTASYNEQFF	TGTGCCAGCAGCCGGACCGCCTCCTACAATGAGCAGTTCTTC
NA	TRBV2	TRBD2	TRBJ2-1	CASSEWLGGEEQFF	TGTGCCAGCAGTGAATGGTTGGGGGGGGAAGAGCAGTTCTTC
NA	TRBV6-2/TRBV6-3	TRBD2	TRBJ2-7	CASSYSGLANSDEQYF	TGTGCCAGCAGTTACTCAGGACTAGCGAATAGCGACGAGCAGTACTTC
NA	TRBV2	NA	TRBJ2-3	CASSERGELGRGGDTQYF	TGTGCCAGCAGTGAACGCGGGGAGCTAGGCAGGGGAGGGGATACGCAGTATTTT
NA	TRBV6-1	NA	TRBJ2-7	CASSEVRGPSYEQYF	TGTGCCAGCAGTGAGGTGCGGGGACCCTCCTACGAGCAGTACTTC
NA	TRBV7-8	NA	TRBJ2-7	CASSLLGYEQYF	TGTGCCAGCAGCTTGTTAGGCTACGAGCAGTACTTC
NA	TRBV12-3/TRBV12-4	NA	TRBJ2-1	CASSLMDYNEQFF	TGTGCCAGCAGTTTAATGGACTACAATGAGCAGTTCTTC
NA	TRBV5-1	NA	TRBJ2-5	CASSLSGEQETQYF	TGCGCCAGCAGCTTGTCCGGAGAACAAGAGACCCAGTACTTC
NA	TRBV18	TRBD1	TRBJ2-7	CASSPPGTAMYEQYF	TGTGCCAGCTCACCACCCGGGACAGCGATGTACGAGCAGTACTTC
NA	TRBV18	NA	TRBJ1-1	CASSPQTMNTEAFF	TGTGCCAGCTCACCACAGACAATGAACACTGAAGCTTTCTTT
NA	TRBV4-1	TRBD1	TRBJ2-5	CASSLSTGLRETQYF	TGCGCCAGCAGCTTATCGACAGGGCTTCGAGAGACCCAGTACTTC
NA	TRBV5-1	TRBD1	TRBJ2-3	CASSWTGRDTQYF	TGCGCCAGCAGCTGGACAGGGCGGGATACGCAGTATTTT
NA	TRBV18	NA	TRBJ1-3	CASSPAGSGNTIYF	TGTGCCAGCTCACCCGCAGGGTCTGGAAACACCATATATTTT
NA	TRBV5-1	TRBD2	TRBJ2-2	CASSLSGANTGELFF	TGCGCCAGCAGCTTAAGCGGGGCGAACACCGGGGAGCTGTTTTTT
NA	TRBV6-2/TRBV6-3	NA	TRBJ1-3	CASSDHVGTLGNTIYF	TGTGCCAGCAGCGACCACGTGGGGACCCTTGGAAACACCATATATTTT
once	TRBV3-1/TRBV3-2	NA	TRBJ2-6	CASRDTGFGANVLTF	TGTGCCAGCAGGGATACAGGGTTTGGGGCCAACGTCCTGACTTTC
NA	TRBV6-2/TRBV6-3	NA	TRBJ1-1	CASSYGSEGTEAFF	TGTGCCAGCAGTTACGGTTCCGAGGGCACTGAAGCTTTCTTT
NA	TRBV7-9	NA	TRBJ2-2	CASSLGALRNTGELFF	TGTGCCAGCAGCTTGGGTGCCCTGAGGAACACCGGGGAGCTGTTTTTT
NA	TRBV6-5	NA	TRBJ2-5	CASKPTVEETQYF	TGTGCCAGCAAACCGACAGTGGAAGAGACCCAGTACTTC
NA	TRBV6-2/TRBV6-3	NA	TRBJ1-5	CASSYSREAYQPQHF	TGTGCCAGCAGTTACTCCAGGGAAGCGTATCAGCCCCAGCATTTT
NA	TRBV7-2	TRBD1	TRBJ1-2	CASSQPGQGFGGYTF	TGTGCCAGCAGCCAACCGGGACAGGGGTTTGGTGGCTACACCTTC
NA	TRBV5-4	TRBD1	TRBJ1-2	CASSSGQEAAGYTF	TGTGCCAGCAGCTCGGGACAGGAGGCTGCTGGCTACACCTTC
NA	TRBV18	TRBD1	TRBJ2-3	CASSPQTGTDNTDTQYF	TGTGCCAGCTCACCACAAACCGGGACAGACAACACAGATACGCAGTATTTT
NA	TRBV2	TRBD1	TRBJ1-4	CASRPGGLVEKLFF	TGTGCCAGCAGACCAGGGGGCTTGGTTGAAAAACTGTTTTTT
NA	TRBV5-5	TRBD2	TRBJ2-7	CASSLGAGGMYEQYF	TGTGCCAGCAGCTTGGGAGCGGGAGGGATGTACGAGCAGTACTTC
once	TRBV4-1	NA	TRBJ1-4	CASSPLGLGGNEKLFF	TGCGCCAGCAGCCCGCTCGGTCTCGGTGGGAATGAAAAACTGTTTTTT
once	TRBV19	NA	TRBJ1-4	CASSTHRGGEGNEKLFF	TGTGCCAGTAGTACCCATCGGGGGGGCGAAGGTAATGAAAAACTGTTTTTT
NA	TRBV5-1	NA	TRBJ2-3	CASSLQSTDTQYF	TGCGCCAGCAGCTTACAGAGCACAGATACGCAGTATTTT
NA	TRBV29-1	TRBD2	TRBJ2-1	CSVEDPSGRANEQFF	TGCAGCGTTGAAGATCCTAGCGGGAGGGCGAATGAGCAGTTCTTC
NA	TRBV6-5	NA	TRBJ2-7	CASSSGPTYEQYF	TGTGCCAGCAGTTCCGGGCCTACCTACGAGCAGTACTTC
NA	TRBV19	NA	TRBJ1-2	CASSSTDSYGYTF	TGTGCCAGTAGTTCGACGGACAGCTATGGCTACACCTTC
NA	TRBV6-1	NA	TRBJ1-1	CASSEALGVNTEAFF	TGTGCCAGCAGTGAAGCGCTAGGGGTGAACACTGAAGCTTTCTTT